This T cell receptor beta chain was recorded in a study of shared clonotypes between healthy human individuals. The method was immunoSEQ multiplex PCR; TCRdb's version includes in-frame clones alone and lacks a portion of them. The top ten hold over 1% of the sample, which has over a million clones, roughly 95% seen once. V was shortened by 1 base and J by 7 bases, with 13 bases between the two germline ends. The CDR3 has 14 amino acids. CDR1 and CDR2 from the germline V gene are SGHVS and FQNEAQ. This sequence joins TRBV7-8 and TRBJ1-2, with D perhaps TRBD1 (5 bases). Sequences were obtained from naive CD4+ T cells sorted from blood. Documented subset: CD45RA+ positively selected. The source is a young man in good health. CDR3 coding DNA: TGTGCCAGCAGCTTAGTGTCCAGGGCCCCTGGCTACACCTTC. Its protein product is CASSLVSRAPGYTF. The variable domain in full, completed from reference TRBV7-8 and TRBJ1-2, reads GAGVSQSPRYKVAKRGQDVALRCDPISGHVSLFWYQQALGQGPEFLTYFQNEAQLDKSGLPSDRFFAERPEGSVSTLKIQRTQQEDSAVYLCASSLVSRAPGYTFGSGTRLTVV.